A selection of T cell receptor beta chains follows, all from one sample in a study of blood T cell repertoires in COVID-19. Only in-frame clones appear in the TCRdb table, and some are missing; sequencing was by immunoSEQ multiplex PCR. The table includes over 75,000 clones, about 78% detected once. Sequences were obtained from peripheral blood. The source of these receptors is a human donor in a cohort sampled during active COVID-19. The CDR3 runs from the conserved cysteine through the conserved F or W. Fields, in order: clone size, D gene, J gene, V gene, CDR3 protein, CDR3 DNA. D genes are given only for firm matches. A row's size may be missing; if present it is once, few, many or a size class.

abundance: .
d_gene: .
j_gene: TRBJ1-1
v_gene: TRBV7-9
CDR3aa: CASSSVPNGAFF
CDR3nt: TGTGCCAGCAGCTCGGTTCCAAACGGGGCTTTCTTT

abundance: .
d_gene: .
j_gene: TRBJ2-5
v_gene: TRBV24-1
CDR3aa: CATSDQTGQKVQETQYF
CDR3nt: TGTGCCACCAGTGACCAAACTGGACAGAAAGTTCAAGAGACCCAGTACTTC

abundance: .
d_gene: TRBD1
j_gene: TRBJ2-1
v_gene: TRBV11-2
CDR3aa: CASSYNSGTGRHNEQFF
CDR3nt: TGTGCCAGCAGCTACAACTCCGGGACAGGGAGACACAATGAGCAGTTCTTC

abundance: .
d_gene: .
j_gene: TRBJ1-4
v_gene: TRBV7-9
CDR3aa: CASSRPGGGEKLFF
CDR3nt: TGTGCCAGCAGCCGCCCGGGAGGGGGGGAAAAACTGTTTTTT

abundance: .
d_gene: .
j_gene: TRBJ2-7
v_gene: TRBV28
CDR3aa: CASSLPRGGGLSYEQYF
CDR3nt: TGTGCCAGCAGTTTACCCCGTGGAGGGGGCCTGTCCTACGAGCAGTACTTC

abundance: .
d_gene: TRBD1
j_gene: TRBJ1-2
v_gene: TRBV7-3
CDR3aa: CASSPGQGGYGYTF
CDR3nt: TGTGCCAGCAGCCCGGGACAGGGAGGCTATGGCTACACCTTC

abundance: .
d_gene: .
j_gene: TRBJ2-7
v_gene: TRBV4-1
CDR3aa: CASSQAAGAPYEQYF
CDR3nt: TGCGCCAGCAGCCAAGCGGCAGGCGCACCCTACGAGCAGTACTTC

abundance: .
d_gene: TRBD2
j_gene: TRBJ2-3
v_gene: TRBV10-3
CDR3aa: CAIRGDGTTSGRATDTQYF
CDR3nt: TGTGCCATCAGGGGGGACGGAACGACTAGCGGGAGGGCGACAGATACGCAGTATTTT

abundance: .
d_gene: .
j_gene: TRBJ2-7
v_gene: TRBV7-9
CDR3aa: CASSPRGAYEQYF
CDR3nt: TGTGCCAGCAGCCCCCGGGGGGCATACGAGCAGTACTTC

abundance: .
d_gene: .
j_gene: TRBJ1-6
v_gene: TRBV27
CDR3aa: CASSLGPFGAGIGSPLHF
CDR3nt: TGTGCCAGCAGTTTAGGTCCTTTTGGGGCAGGGATCGGTTCACCCCTCCACTTT

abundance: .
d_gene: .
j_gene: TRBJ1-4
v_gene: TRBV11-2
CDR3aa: CASSLSDGGKLFF
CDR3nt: TGTGCCAGCAGCTTATCTGACGGAGGAAAACTGTTTTTT

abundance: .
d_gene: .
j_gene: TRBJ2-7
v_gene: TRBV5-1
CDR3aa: CASSLAGLSEQYF
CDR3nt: TGCGCCAGCAGCTTGGCCGGTCTCTCCGAGCAGTACTTC

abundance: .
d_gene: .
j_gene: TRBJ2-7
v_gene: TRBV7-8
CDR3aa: CASSRAGWGSYYEQYF
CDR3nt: TGTGCCAGCAGCCGGGCGGGGTGGGGGTCTTACTACGAGCAGTACTTC

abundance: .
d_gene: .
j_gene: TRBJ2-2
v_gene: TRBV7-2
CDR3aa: CASSSSSNTGELFF
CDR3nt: TGTGCCAGCAGCTCGTCCTCCAACACCGGGGAGCTGTTTTTT

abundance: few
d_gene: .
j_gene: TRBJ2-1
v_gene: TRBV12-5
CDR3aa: CASGFAYLRESSYNEQFF
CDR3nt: TGTGCTAGTGGCTTTGCCTATCTCCGGGAGAGCTCCTACAATGAGCAGTTCTTC

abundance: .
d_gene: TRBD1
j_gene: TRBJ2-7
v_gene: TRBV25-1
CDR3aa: CASNRGAHEQYF
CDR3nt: TGTGCCAGCAACAGGGGTGCCCACGAGCAGTACTTC

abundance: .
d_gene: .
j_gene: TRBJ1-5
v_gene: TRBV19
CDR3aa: CASSFREGNQPQHF
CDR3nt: TGTGCCAGTAGTTTCAGGGAGGGCAATCAGCCCCAGCATTTT

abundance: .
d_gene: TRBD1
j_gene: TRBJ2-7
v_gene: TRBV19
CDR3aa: CASSIERGPSYEQYF
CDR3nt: TGTGCCAGTAGTATTGAGAGGGGGCCTTCCTACGAGCAGTACTTC

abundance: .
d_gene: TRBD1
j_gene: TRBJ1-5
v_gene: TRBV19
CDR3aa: CASGTVAISPQHF
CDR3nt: TGTGCCAGTGGGACAGTAGCAATCAGCCCCCAGCATTTT

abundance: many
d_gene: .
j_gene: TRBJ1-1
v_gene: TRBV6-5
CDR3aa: CASSYESGEAFF
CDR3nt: TGTGCCAGCAGTTACGAGTCAGGTGAAGCTTTCTTT

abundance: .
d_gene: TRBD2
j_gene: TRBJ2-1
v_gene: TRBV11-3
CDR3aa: CASSLGLAGGESYNEQFF
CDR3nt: TGTGCCAGCAGCTTAGGACTAGCGGGAGGAGAGAGCTACAATGAGCAGTTCTTC

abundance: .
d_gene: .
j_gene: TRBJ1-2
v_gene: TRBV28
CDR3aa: CASSLGSYGYTF
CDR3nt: TGTGCCAGCAGTTTAGGCAGCTATGGCTACACCTTC

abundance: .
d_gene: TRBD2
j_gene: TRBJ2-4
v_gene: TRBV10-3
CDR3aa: CAISDSGGTQYF
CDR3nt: TGTGCCATCAGTGATAGCGGGGGGACACAGTACTTC

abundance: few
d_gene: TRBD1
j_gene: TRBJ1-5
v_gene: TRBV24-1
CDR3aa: CATSDRDSPIQPQHF
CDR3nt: TGTGCCACCAGTGACCGGGACAGTCCTATTCAGCCCCAGCATTTT

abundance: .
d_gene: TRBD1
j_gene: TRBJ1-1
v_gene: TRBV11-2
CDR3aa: CASSLRQGTEAFF
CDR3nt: TGTGCCAGCAGCCTTAGACAGGGCACTGAAGCTTTCTTT

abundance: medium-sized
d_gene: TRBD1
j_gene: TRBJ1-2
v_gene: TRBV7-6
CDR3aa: CASSPDRANYGYTF
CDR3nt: TGTGCCAGCAGCCCTGACAGGGCTAACTATGGCTACACCTTC

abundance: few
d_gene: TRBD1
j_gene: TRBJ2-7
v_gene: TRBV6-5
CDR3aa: CASRATGQGAHEQYF
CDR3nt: TGTGCCAGCAGGGCAACGGGACAGGGGGCCCACGAGCAGTACTTC

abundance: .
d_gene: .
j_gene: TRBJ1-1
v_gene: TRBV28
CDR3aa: CASSLRVRNTEAFF
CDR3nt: TGTGCCAGCAGTTTACGGGTCAGGAACACTGAAGCTTTCTTT

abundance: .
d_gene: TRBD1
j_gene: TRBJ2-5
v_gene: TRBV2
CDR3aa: CASTGQVQETQYF
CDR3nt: TGTGCCAGCACCGGACAGGTCCAAGAGACCCAGTACTTC

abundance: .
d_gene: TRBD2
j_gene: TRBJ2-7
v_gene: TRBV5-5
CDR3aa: CASSLVSSGGHEQYF
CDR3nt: TGTGCCAGCAGCTTGGTGTCTAGCGGGGGCCACGAGCAGTACTTC

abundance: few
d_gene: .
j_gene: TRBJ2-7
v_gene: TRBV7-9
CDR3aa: CASSPETSHLEQYF
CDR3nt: TGTGCCAGCAGCCCAGAAACCAGTCATCTGGAGCAGTACTTC

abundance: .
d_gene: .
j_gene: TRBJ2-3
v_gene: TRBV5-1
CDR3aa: CASSSFQGSDTQYF
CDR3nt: TGCGCCAGCAGCTCATTCCAGGGATCGGATACGCAGTATTTT

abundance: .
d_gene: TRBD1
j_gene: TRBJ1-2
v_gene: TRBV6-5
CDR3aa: CASSYGQEANYGYTF
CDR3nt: TGTGCCAGCAGTTACGGACAGGAAGCTAACTATGGCTACACCTTC